The next 5 T cell receptor beta chains were all read from a single sample in a study of blood T cell repertoires in COVID-19. The data were produced by immunoSEQ multiplex PCR, yet TCRdb's version contains in-frame clones alone and is incomplete. The data contain about 85,000 clones, under 85% of them singletons. The specimen sequenced was peripheral blood. The source of these receptors is a human donor in a cohort sampled during active COVID-19.

This clone was seen only a few times. The gene calls are TRBV7-9 and TRBJ2-5, with TRBD2 identical over 7 bases. This CDR3 comprises 16 residues. The germline V gene encodes CDR1 SEHNR and CDR2 FQNEAQ (reference sequence). V lost 0 bases and J lost 7; bases outside the gene matches: 11. CDR3 residues: CASSLAVSGSGGTQYF. The CDR3 DNA follows: TGTGCCAGCAGCTTAGCGGTTTCAGGGTCGGGGGGGACCCAGTACTTC.

The chain employs TRBV19 and TRBJ2-6; the match to TRBD1 covers 9 bases. CDR3 size: 18 residues. Germline V gives CDR1 LNHDA, CDR2 SQIVND (reference sequence). Trimming at V came to 5 bases and at J to 1 base, leaving 9 bases not matched to a gene. In nucleotides, the CDR3 is TGTGCCAGTAGTCCACCGGGACAGGGCCATTCTGGGGCCAACGTCCTGACTTTC. Protein: CASSPPGQGHSGANVLTF.

This clone was seen only a few times. The chain combines TRBV18 with TRBJ2-7; TRBD1 matches at 11 bases. The germline V gene has CDR1 KGHSH and CDR2 LQKENI. This CDR3 spans 13 amino acids. The J segment lost 6 bases and the V segment lost 6 bases, leaving 4 bases of the junction unmatched. CDR3 nucleotides: TGTGCCAGCTCCCGGGACAGGGGGTCCGAGCAGTACTTC. Translated, it gives CASSRDRGSEQYF.

The chain links TRBV3-1 (or the pseudogene TRBV3-2) to TRBJ2-5, with TRBD2 matching 10 bases. This CDR3 comprises 17 residues. Germline CDR1 LGHDT, CDR2 YNNKEL (reference sequence). J gave up 5 bases and V 1 base, and 10 bases lay outside the gene matches. CDR3 in DNA: TGTGCCAGCAGCCAAGTATCCAGCGGGGGGGCCCGGGAGACCCAGTACTTC. Translated: CASSQVSSGGARETQYF.

The chain carries TRBV7-9 and TRBJ1-1, with 9 bases aligning to TRBD1. The CDR3 is made up of 13 amino acids. Germline loops: CDR1 SEHNR, CDR2 FQNEAQ (reference sequence). The V and J ends lost 8 bases and 3 bases, in that order; junction bases with no gene match: 4. The CDR3 region is CASGWDRDTEAFF. The DNA for the CDR3 is TGTGCCAGCGGCTGGGACAGGGACACTGAAGCTTTCTTT.